Below, one T cell receptor (beta chain) is given with its context. Here immunoSEQ multiplex PCR was the method, and the copy in TCRdb shows in-frame clones only, minus some. The top ten hold 3% to 3.5% of the sample, which has some 150,000 clones, 75% to 95% seen once. These data are taken from a study of T cell responses to AZD1222 COVID-19 vaccine. Trimming removed 3 bases from V and 6 bases from J, with 15 bases in between. CDR1 is MNHNS, CDR2 SASEGT, per germline. There are 15 residues in the CDR3. The source was peripheral blood, collected 28 days after the second AZD1222 dose. The source of this sequence is an adult who received the AZD1222 COVID-19 vaccine. The chain uses TRBV6-1 and TRBJ2-1, with a possible D match to TRBD1 (5 bases). The CDR3 nucleotides read TGTGCCAGCAGTGACACTTTTGGGGCAGGCAATGAGCAGTTCTTC. Protein: CASSDTFGAGNEQFF.